The 9 T cell receptor beta chains reported below all come from one sample, sequenced in a study of pediatric ulcerative colitis. This table comes from immunoSEQ multiplex PCR, and its TCRdb copy is limited to in-frame clones, with some not included. The sample contains tens of thousands of clones, about 89% of which appear only once. The sequenced sample consisted of blood. These receptors were collected from a boy younger than 18 who was a control in a study of pediatric ulcerative colitis.

This sequence joins TRBV30 and TRBJ1-6; TRBD1 is a possible D gene (5 bases). Per germline, CDR1 GTSNPN and CDR2 SVGIG (reference sequence). V was trimmed by 4 bases and J by 10 bases, leaving 17 bases between them. This CDR3 has 14 amino acids. DNA of the CDR3: TGTGCCTGGAACCTCCTTTCCGGGGGATCACCCCTCCACTTT. This translates into CAWNLLSGGSPLHF. Together with reference TRBV30 and TRBJ1-6, the CDR3 gives the full variable domain: SQTIHQWPATLVQPVGSPLSLECTVEGTSNPNLYWYRQAAGRGLQLLFYSVGIGQISSEVPQNLSASRPQDRQFILSSKKLLLSDSGFYLCAWNLLSGGSPLHFGNGTRLTVT.

This chain links TRBV6-4 with TRBJ2-1, with a weak D call TRBD2 (5 bases). The CDR3 has 14 residues. Looked up from germline, CDR1 is MRHNA and CDR2 is SNTAGT. V was trimmed by 3 bases and J by 1 base, leaving 7 bases between them. This CDR3 reads CASSEGGSYNEQFF. CDR3 nucleotide sequence: TGTGCCAGCAGTGAGGGCGGGTCCTACAATGAGCAGTTCTTC.

The chain employs TRBV5-4 and TRBJ1-3; D gene unclear. The CDR3 is 16 residues long. Deletions cut 7 bases from V and 2 bases from J, with 19 bases between. Germline CDR1 and CDR2: SGHNT and YYREEE (reference sequence). CDR3: CASGLAGGQPGNTIYF. The CDR3 DNA reads TGTGCCAGCGGCCTTGCAGGCGGCCAGCCTGGAAACACCATATATTTT.

This chain uses TRBV5-1 with TRBJ2-1, with 7 bases aligning to TRBD2. Germline CDR1 reads SGHRS; CDR2 reads YFSETQ. V lost 2 bases and J lost 4; bases outside the gene matches: 6. The CDR3 has 15 residues. This CDR3 reads CASSLGSSGYNEQFF. In nucleotides, the CDR3 is TGCGCCAGCAGCTTAGGGTCTAGCGGTTACAATGAGCAGTTCTTC.

The rearrangement uses TRBV19 and TRBJ2-5, with 10 nucleotides matching TRBD2. V lost 5 bases to trimming and J lost 0 bases; unmatched junction nucleotides: 6. CDR1 is LNHDA and CDR2 is SQIVND in the germline V gene (reference sequence). This CDR3 comprises 16 residues. The CDR3 here is CASSASGGSYQETQYF. Here the CDR3 DNA reads TGTGCCAGTAGTGCTAGCGGGGGTTCGTACCAAGAGACCCAGTACTTC.

Here the CDR3 reads CASRLAGEQYF. CDR3 DNA sequence: TGTGCCAGCAGATTGGCCGGGGAGCAGTACTTC. The chain recombines TRBV6-5 with TRBJ2-7; D unclear. CDR3 length: 11 amino acids. V was shortened by 6 bases and J by 7 bases, with 10 bases between the two germline ends. Germline CDR1 is MNHEY and CDR2 is SVGAGI.

The chain links TRBV11-1 to TRBJ2-5, with a possible D match to TRBD2 (6 bases). V gave up 1 base and J gave up 3 bases, with 21 bases separating them. CDR1 is SGHAT and CDR2 is FQDESV in the germline V gene (reference sequence). This CDR3 comprises 18 residues. The CDR3 nucleotides read TGTGCCAGCAGCTTAGGGGGGATAGCGGAGAAGCAAGAAGAGACCCAGTACTTC. It specifies CASSLGGIAEKQEETQYF.

This clone showed up just once. The chain combines TRBV5-1 with TRBJ2-3; TRBD2 matches 7 bases. Unmatched junction bases numbered 6, after V lost 4 bases and J lost 4 bases. The germline gives CDR1 SGHRS, CDR2 YFSETQ. CDR3 size: 14 residues. CDR3 in amino acids: CASSGGRASDTQYF. The DNA for the CDR3 is TGCGCCAGCAGCGGAGGGAGGGCCTCAGATACGCAGTATTTT.

V and J are TRBV7-6 and TRBJ2-1; the match to TRBD2 covers 13 bases. From germline, CDR1 is SGHVS and CDR2 FNYEAQ. The CDR3 has 17 amino acids. V trimming: 4 bases; J trimming: 0 bases; junction bases outside the gene matches: 3. As DNA, the CDR3 is TGTGCCAGCAGCTCGGGACTAGCGGGAAGCTCCTACAATGAGCAGTTCTTC. Amino acids: CASSSGLAGSSYNEQFF.